Presented here are 22 T cell receptor beta chains from one specimen sequenced in a study of control samples from healthy donors and cancer patients. Assay used: immunoSEQ multiplex PCR; TCRdb lists only in-frame clones, some missing. The sample includes some 51,000 clones, about 96% of them seen just once. Sequenced: blood. The source is a woman aged 18-29 years in good health.

The CDR3: CAWEAHAWQAQNTIYF. As DNA, the CDR3 is TGTGCCTGGGAGGCCCATGCGTGGCAGGCGCAAAACACCATATATTTT. This chain joins TRBV30 and TRBJ1-3; no clear D. The CDR3 runs 16 residues. Germline V lookup: CDR1 GTSNPN, CDR2 SVGIG (reference sequence). Trimming left V 5 bases short and J 6 bases short, with 23 bases between. The variable domain in full, completed from reference TRBV30 and TRBJ1-3, reads SQTIHQWPATLVQPVGSPLSLECTVEGTSNPNLYWYRQAAGRGLQLLFYSVGIGQISSEVPQNLSASRPQDRQFILSSKKLLLSDSGFYLCAWEAHAWQAQNTIYFGEGSWLTVV.

The chain joins TRBV28 to TRBJ2-1; no definite D call. The length of the CDR3 is 14 residues. Germline V gene lookup returns CDR1 MDHEN and CDR2 SYDVKM. With 6 bases removed from V and 5 bases from J, the gap between germline ends came to 14 bases. The CDR3 here is CASSRPPGHNEQFF. Written as DNA, the CDR3 is TGTGCCAGCAGCCGGCCCCCAGGTCACAATGAGCAGTTCTTC.

V gene TRBV2 combines with J gene TRBJ1-2, with a weak D call TRBD1 (5 bases). The germline CDR1 and CDR2 sequences are SNHLY and FYNNEI. This CDR3 region has 14 residues. V was trimmed by 5 bases and J by 1 base, leaving 11 bases between them. The CDR3 loop is CASSQMTVNYGYTF. The CDR3 region has the DNA TGTGCCAGCAGTCAAATGACAGTTAACTATGGCTACACCTTC.

This chain connects TRBV5-6 to TRBJ2-7, with D hard to call. CDR1 is SGHDT, CDR2 YYEEEE, per germline. V lost 3 bases and J 10 bases, leaving 14 bases between the germline ends. The CDR3 is 12 residues long. CDR3 loop: CASSWSTGSQYF. The CDR3 DNA reads as TGTGCCAGCAGCTGGTCGACGGGCTCCCAGTACTTC.

In this sample, this clone turned up once. V and J are TRBV28 and TRBJ2-7; tentatively, D is TRBD1 or TRBD2 (5 bases each). Germline-derived CDR1 and CDR2 are MDHEN and SYDVKM. This CDR3 is built from 14 residues. Trimming removed 5 bases from V and 0 bases from J, with 11 bases in between. CDR3: CASSETGASYEQYF. The CDR3 DNA reads TGTGCCAGCAGTGAGACCGGGGCCTCCTACGAGCAGTACTTC.

V usage is TRBV7-9 and J usage is TRBJ1-2; possibly TRBD1 for D (6 bases). The germline V and J ends were trimmed by 3 bases and 1 base, with 12 bases remaining between them. Germline V gene lookup returns CDR1 SEHNR and CDR2 FQNEAQ (reference sequence). This CDR3 region has 15 residues. The CDR3 coding sequence is TGTGCCAGCAGCTTGTTACAGGGCCATAACTATGGCTACACCTTC. As protein: CASSLLQGHNYGYTF.

The chain employs TRBV6-1 and TRBJ2-1; maybe TRBD1 (7 bases). The CDR3 is 17 amino acids. CDR1 is MNHNS and CDR2 is SASEGT in the germline V gene. The germline V and J ends were trimmed by 4 bases and 4 bases, with 20 bases remaining between them. The CDR3 coding sequence is TGTGCCAGCAGTGCCGGGACAGCGAGGGGGGCGTACAATGAGCAGTTCTTC. Its translation: CASSAGTARGAYNEQFF.

The chain recombines TRBV5-6 with TRBJ1-1; 9 bases map to TRBD1. The trim removed 4 bases at V and 0 bases at J, leaving 7 bases unmatched. Germline V gives CDR1 SGHDT, CDR2 YYEEEE. This CDR3 contains 16 residues. Here the CDR3 reads CASSPPGTGLNTEAFF. CDR3 nucleotide sequence: TGTGCCAGCAGCCCACCCGGGACAGGGCTGAACACTGAAGCTTTCTTT.

The chain links TRBV4-3 to TRBJ1-6; possibly TRBD1 for D (6 bases). Germline loops: CDR1 LGHNA, CDR2 YSLEER. The CDR3 extends over 17 amino acids. The ends were cut back, 0 bases at V and 7 bases at J, with 16 bases in the middle. CDR3 residues: CASSQDGRGRGNSPLHF. In nucleotides, the CDR3 is TGCGCCAGCAGCCAAGATGGGCGGGGGCGAGGGAATTCACCCCTCCACTTT.

The V and J genes are TRBV11-2 and TRBJ2-3, with 10 bases identical to TRBD2. The CDR3 runs to 19 residues. V shed 0 bases and J 6 bases; nucleotides not matched to a gene: 15. Germline V gene lookup returns CDR1 SGHAT and CDR2 FQNNGV. Here the CDR3 DNA reads TGTGCCAGCAGCTTAGATAAGGGGATAGCGGGGGGCCTCCCCGATACGCAGTATTTT. As protein: CASSLDKGIAGGLPDTQYF.

J is TRBJ1-1 and V is TRBV6-6; 8 positions match TRBD1. CDR1 is MNHNY, CDR2 SVGAGI, per germline (reference sequence). The CDR3 consists of 14 residues. Losses at the gene ends were 6 bases for V and 2 bases for J; bases not matched to a gene: 5. As DNA, the CDR3 is TGTGCCAGCAGCCCCGGACAGGGCAACACTGAAGCTTTCTTT. This translates into CASSPGQGNTEAFF.

The genes are TRBV4-1 and TRBJ1-5; perhaps TRBD1 as D (6 bases). The V end lost 0 bases, the J end lost 4 bases, and 16 bases lay between the germline ends. CDR3 size: 17 residues. From germline, CDR1 is MGHRA and CDR2 YSYEKL. The CDR3 reads CASSQDPGQFVNQPQHF. The CDR3 DNA is TGCGCCAGCAGCCAAGACCCCGGACAGTTCGTTAATCAGCCCCAGCATTTT.

The chain is built from TRBV6-6 and TRBJ1-6; D might be TRBD1 (6 bases). V was clipped by 5 bases and J by 4 bases, with 6 bases between them. CDR1 and CDR2 (germline): MNHNY, SVGAGI (reference sequence). The CDR3 extends over 13 amino acids. CDR3 nucleotide sequence: TGTGCCAGCAGTGGACAGTATAATTCACCCCTCCACTTT. Translating gives CASSGQYNSPLHF.

J is TRBJ1-3 and V is TRBV7-2, with D uncertain. V lost 4 bases, J lost 2 bases, and 3 bases lay in between. Germline V lookup: CDR1 SGHTA, CDR2 FQGNSA. CDR3 length: 12 residues. CDR3 sequence: CASSSAGNTIYF. The CDR3 DNA reads as TGTGCCAGCAGCTCCGCTGGAAACACCATATATTTT.

The genes are TRBV28 and TRBJ2-1, with 9 positions matching TRBD2. Unmatched junction bases numbered 5, after V lost 4 bases and J lost 4 bases. Germline V gene sequence: CDR1 MDHEN, CDR2 SYDVKM. The CDR3 runs to 15 residues. The CDR3 sequence is CASSSGLALYNEQFF. The CDR3 bases are TGTGCCAGCAGTTCCGGACTAGCGCTTTACAATGAGCAGTTCTTC.

The J gene is TRBJ2-2, the V gene TRBV5-4; D is ambiguous. Germline CDR1 reads SGHNT; CDR2 reads YYREEE (reference sequence). This CDR3 comprises 15 residues. The V gene lost 0 bases and the J gene lost 3 bases, with 9 bases spanning the gap. This CDR3 reads CASSLGWEDTGELFF. The CDR3 nucleotides read TGTGCCAGCAGCTTGGGTTGGGAAGACACCGGGGAGCTGTTTTTT.

The chain uses TRBV2 and TRBJ1-2; a weak D match, TRBD1 (5 bases). V gave up 6 bases and J gave up 2 bases, with 13 bases separating them. Germline V CDR1 and CDR2: SNHLY, FYNNEI. The CDR3 loop spans 14 amino acids. CDR3 amino acids: CASRGERVNYGYTF. The CDR3 DNA reads TGTGCCAGCAGGGGGGAGCGGGTCAACTATGGCTACACCTTC.

This chain connects TRBV20-1 to TRBJ1-2; TRBD1 is a possible D gene (5 bases). The CDR3 contains 11 residues. V lost 5 bases to trimming and J lost 7 bases, with 11 bases between them. Looked up from germline, CDR1 is DFQATT and CDR2 is SNEGSKA (reference sequence). The CDR3 DNA follows: TGCAGTGCTGGGGACCCCTCTGGCTACACCTTC. It translates to CSAGDPSGYTF.

This clone has just one count. The V gene is TRBV6-6, the J gene TRBJ1-2; the D is unclear. The CDR3 has 13 residues. Trimming shortened V by 2 bases and J by 2 bases, and 6 bases separated the two germline ends. Germline-derived CDR1 and CDR2 are MNHNY and SVGAGI (reference sequence). CDR3 coding DNA: TGTGCCAGCAGTTACGAACCGAACTATGGCTACACCTTC. As protein: CASSYEPNYGYTF.

V and J are TRBV19 and TRBJ2-4; D might be TRBD2 (7 bases). This CDR3 region has 13 residues. The germline gives CDR1 LNHDA, CDR2 SQIVND (reference sequence). Trimming left V 7 bases short and J 9 bases short, with 16 bases between. The CDR3 DNA sequence: TGTGCCAGTAATCCGGGGGGCCCTAGCATTCAGTACTTC. Its translation: CASNPGGPSIQYF.

This clone was observed once. The chain employs TRBV5-6 and TRBJ1-4; possibly TRBD1 for D (5 bases). Trimming pared 1 base from V and 8 bases from J, leaving 9 bases between. Germline CDR1 is SGHDT and CDR2 is YYEEEE. The CDR3 spans 13 residues. The CDR3 reads CASSLRRDEKLFF. In DNA form, the CDR3 reads TGTGCCAGCAGCTTGAGGCGGGACGAAAAACTGTTTTTT.

V is TRBV2 and J is TRBJ1-5, with D unresolved. V lost 1 base and J 3 bases, leaving 7 bases between the germline ends. Per germline, CDR1 SNHLY and CDR2 FYNNEI. The length of the CDR3 is 14 residues. CDR3 coding DNA: TGTGCCAGCAGTGAAGTGGTTTCCAATCAGCCCCAGCATTTT. Its translation: CASSEVVSNQPQHF.